This TCR beta chain was identified during a study of regulatory T cells in long-lasting Graves disease. Turning to the study itself: Persistence in Graves' disease required over 5 years of antithyroid drugs plus positive TSH receptor antibodies.

TCR beta libraries were built with iRepertoire HTBI primers and Arm-PCR of CDR3 regions. Using its own MiXCR run on the multiplex PCR reads, TCRdb lists one record per CDR3 protein. The sample yields 400,000 to 600,000 distinct CDR3 sequences, 20% to 25% seen once. Time point defined: persistent/refractory GD, antithyroid drugs over 5 years with positive TRAb. The authors made the TCR library using RNA they extracted from PBMCs. The germline V gene encodes CDR1 SEHNR and CDR2 FQNEAQ (reference sequence). Trimming took 0 bases from V and 3 from J, leaving 12 bases between them. CDR3 length equals 15 residues.

This sequence joins TRBV7-9 and TRBJ2-7; TRBD2 might be the D (7 bases). The clonotype originates from a female donor with Graves disease. The sample was peripheral blood mononuclear cells (PBMCs), taken when the disease was refractory, from a patient treated with antithyroid drugs. CDR3: CASSLAGRGGYEQYF. The CDR3 DNA sequence: TGTGCCAGCAGCTTAGCGGGGAGGGGGGGCTACGAGCAGTACTTC.